In this sample, the clone carrying this T cell receptor (beta chain) turned up a few times. What it binds is unknown. The study ran its PCR with 60 Vbeta and 13 Jbeta primers. The data were produced by immunoSEQ multiplex PCR, yet TCRdb's version contains in-frame clones alone and is incomplete. The table has roughly 190,000 clones, more than 70% seen once. The donors were healthy bone marrow donors. This record belongs to a study of cytomegalovirus exposure and HLA in healthy donors. The CDR3 totals 15 residues. V was pared by 5 bases and J by 2 bases, with 8 bases of the junction left unmatched. CDR1 and CDR2 from the germline V gene are SGHRS and YFSETQ. Findings and caveats of the study: It emerged from a later analysis that several of the most significant clusters appeared to be linked to common viral pathogens.

V gene TRBV5-1 combines with J gene TRBJ2-3; 7 nucleotides align to TRBD2. Material for sequencing was PBMCs. This TCR was recovered from a man younger than 40 in good health and CMV-seropositive. This CDR3 is CASSPSGDPTDTQYF. The CDR3 nucleotides are TGCGCCAGCAGTCCTAGCGGAGACCCCACAGATACGCAGTATTTT.